Here is one T cell receptor beta chain with its context. The data stem from a study of blood T cell repertoires in COVID-19. Study context: Researchers got acute and convalescent COVID-19 samples from the United States, Italy and Spain. PBMCs, B-cell-depleted T cells, or T cells were the source of the cDNA or gDNA that made up the material.

J gave up 1 base and V 7 bases, and 10 bases lay outside the gene matches. Germline CDR1 MDHEN, CDR2 SYDVKM. The CDR3 totals 16 residues. In the study's own analysis: Nucleated cell number was recorded as an estimate derived from reference gene primer amplification. TCRdb's copy holds only in-frame clones and misses some; the assay was immunoSEQ multiplex PCR. Clonal size and the V and J genes are those of that table, whereas D and trimming came from the DNA. The table includes around 300,000 clones, about 86% detected once. The chain joins TRBV28 to TRBJ1-5; 7 nucleotides align to TRBD1. Sequenced input: peripheral blood. The TCR was taken from a woman aged 25 to 39 who had recovered from COVID-19. The CDR3 loop is CASTELKQGSNQPQHF. CDR3 bases: TGTGCCAGCACCGAATTAAAACAGGGGAGCAATCAGCCCCAGCATTTT.